The 18 T cell receptor beta chains below come from one sample, sequenced in a study of T cell responses to AZD1222 COVID-19 vaccine. This table comes from immunoSEQ multiplex PCR, and its TCRdb copy is limited to in-frame clones, with some not included. This sample has 95,000 to 100,000 clones; roughly 90% occur once, and the top ten carry approximately 16%. The sequencing here drew on peripheral blood, taken 28 days after the second AZD1222 dose. Every receptor here comes from an adult who received the AZD1222 COVID-19 vaccine.

The V call is TRBV7-9, the J call TRBJ2-2; no definite D call. There are 11 residues in the CDR3. Germline assignment: CDR1 SEHNR and CDR2 FQNEAQ (reference sequence). Trimming removed 0 bases from V and 8 bases from J, with 1 base in between. The CDR3 region has the DNA TGTGCCAGCAGCTTAGCGGGGGAGCTGTTTTTT. This codes for CASSLAGELFF. The full variable domain, its missing parts supplied by reference TRBV7-9 and TRBJ2-2, is DTGVSQNPRHKITKRGQNVTFRCDPISEHNRLYWYRQTLGQGPEFLTYFQNEAQLEKSRLLSDRFSAERPKGSFSTLEIQRTEQGDSAMYLCASSLAGELFFGEGSRLTVL.

V and J are TRBV2 and TRBJ2-1; possibly TRBD1 for D (6 bases). The germline V and J ends were trimmed by 2 bases and 6 bases, with 14 bases remaining between them. This CDR3 has 15 amino acids. The germline gives CDR1 SNHLY, CDR2 FYNNEI. CDR3 in amino acids: CASSEIRGASNEQFF. CDR3 in DNA: TGTGCCAGCAGTGAAATCAGGGGTGCGAGCAATGAGCAGTTCTTC.

The chain uses TRBV29-1 and TRBJ1-1; D is ambiguous. Trimming shortened V by 6 bases and J by 4 bases, and 24 bases separated the two germline ends. Per germline, CDR1 SQVTM and CDR2 ANQGSEA. The CDR3 is 16 amino acids. The CDR3 region is CSVLVRPNDRGTEAFF. As DNA, the CDR3 is TGCAGCGTCCTTGTGAGGCCCAACGACCGAGGCACTGAAGCTTTCTTT.

CDR3 loop: CASSPDRGGEQYF. The DNA of the CDR3 is TGTGCCAGCAGCCCAGACCGGGGGGGAGAGCAGTACTTC. V and J are TRBV5-5 and TRBJ2-7; 8 bases match TRBD2. The CDR3 loop spans 13 amino acids. With V trimmed by 4 bases and J by 7 bases, 7 bases remained unmatched. Germline V gene sequence: CDR1 SGHKS, CDR2 YYEKEE (reference sequence).

This clone was recorded a few times. V usage is TRBV7-8 and J usage is TRBJ2-7; D ambiguous. The CDR3 is 13 amino acids. From germline, CDR1 is SGHVS and CDR2 FQNEAQ. V lost 6 bases and J 4 bases, leaving 13 bases between the germline ends. CDR3 in amino acids: CASSPTAKYEQYF. The CDR3, as DNA: TGTGCCAGCAGTCCCACTGCTAAGTACGAGCAGTACTTC. The entire variable domain, with the rest obtained from reference TRBV7-8 and TRBJ2-7, is as follows: GAGVSQSPRYKVAKRGQDVALRCDPISGHVSLFWYQQALGQGPEFLTYFQNEAQLDKSGLPSDRFFAERPEGSVSTLKIQRTQQEDSAVYLCASSPTAKYEQYFGPGTRLTVT.

The gene calls are TRBV5-4 and TRBJ2-2; possible D gene TRBD1, 5 bases. Trimming took 2 bases from V and 5 from J, leaving 13 bases between them. CDR1 and CDR2 from the germline V gene are SGHNT and YYREEE (reference sequence). CDR3 length equals 15 residues. The CDR3 region has the DNA TGTGCCAGCAGCTTTCAGGGAATCATAACCGGGGAGCTGTTTTTT. This translates into CASSFQGIITGELFF.

This sequence joins TRBV19 and TRBJ1-1; the D gene is possibly TRBD1 (5 bases). Between the trimmed V and J ends, which lost 6 bases and 3 bases, there was a span of 14 bases. Germline CDR1 reads LNHDA; CDR2 reads SQIVND (reference sequence). The CDR3 covers 14 residues. The CDR3 nucleotides are TGTGCCAGTAGCCATCAGGGTCTCGACACTGAAGCTTTCTTT. This encodes CASSHQGLDTEAFF.

The chain carries TRBV5-4 and TRBJ2-2; 8 nucleotides agree with TRBD2. Germline V gene lookup returns CDR1 SGHNT and CDR2 YYREEE (reference sequence). With V trimmed by 3 bases and J by 3 bases, 4 bases remained unmatched. This CDR3 has 15 residues. CDR3 in DNA: TGTGCCAGCAGCTATAGCGGGACGCACACCGGGGAGCTGTTTTTT. The encoded protein is CASSYSGTHTGELFF.

This chain uses TRBV30 with TRBJ1-5, with D possibly matching TRBD1 (5 bases). The ends were cut back, 2 bases at V and 3 bases at J, with 8 bases in the middle. Germline assignment: CDR1 GTSNPN and CDR2 SVGIG (reference sequence). The CDR3 has 13 amino acids. CDR3 nucleotide sequence: TGTGCCTGGAGTCCGACAGTCAATCAGCCCCAGCATTTT. As protein: CAWSPTVNQPQHF.

The gene calls are TRBV27 and TRBJ1-1; TRBD1 aligns across 8 bases. The germline gives CDR1 MNHEY, CDR2 SMNVEV (reference sequence). Unmatched junction bases numbered 2, after V lost 4 bases and J lost 1 base. The CDR3 length is 14 residues. The CDR3 loop is CASSSGGGNTEAFF. CDR3 sequence (DNA): TGTGCCAGCAGTTCAGGGGGCGGGAACACTGAAGCTTTCTTT.

The genes are TRBV5-1 and TRBJ2-1; TRBD2 agrees at 14 bases. Looked up from germline, CDR1 is SGHRS and CDR2 is YFSETQ. The CDR3 totals 15 residues. The J segment lost 10 bases and the V segment lost 4 bases, leaving 7 bases of the junction unmatched. CDR3 region: CASSLLGTSGREQFF. The CDR3 nucleotides read TGCGCCAGCAGCCTGCTTGGGACTAGCGGGAGAGAGCAGTTCTTC.

This clone has more than one count but fewer than ten. The rearrangement joins TRBV12-3 or TRBV12-4 to TRBJ1-2, with a possible D match to TRBD1 (5 bases). Trimming took 4 bases from V and 8 from J, leaving 11 bases between them. This CDR3 is built from 12 residues. This CDR3 reads CASSSPGRGYTF. For the CDR3, the DNA is TGTGCCAGCAGTTCACCGGGGCGCGGCTACACCTTC.

The chain couples TRBV7-9 to TRBJ1-4; 7 positions match TRBD1. Trimming removed 4 bases from V and 0 bases from J; junction bases left unmatched: 8. The CDR3 has 17 amino acids. Germline CDR1 and CDR2: SEHNR and FQNEAQ (reference sequence). In DNA, the CDR3 is TGTGCCAGCAGCTCACCGCAGGGGGGTGCAACTAATGAAAAACTGTTTTTT. The encoded protein is CASSSPQGGATNEKLFF.

This rearrangement joins TRBV11-2 to TRBJ1-2; 8 bases align to TRBD1. CDR3 length equals 16 residues. In germline, CDR1 is SGHAT, CDR2 FQNNGV. Trimming removed 4 bases from V and 6 bases from J; junction bases left unmatched: 13. Written as DNA, the CDR3 is TGTGCCAGCAGCTACCAAGCAGGGGGCGCGATGGATGGCTACACCTTC. Protein: CASSYQAGGAMDGYTF.

V is TRBV15 and J is TRBJ2-1; TRBD2 matches 9 bases. CDR1 and CDR2 (germline): LNHNV, YYDKDF (reference sequence). V dropped 1 base and J dropped 0; count of bases not matched to a gene: 7. The CDR3 has 18 residues. This chain's CDR3 is CATSRGGPSGDSYNEQFF. For the CDR3, the DNA is TGTGCCACCAGCAGAGGAGGTCCTAGCGGGGACTCCTACAATGAGCAGTTCTTC.

The chain couples TRBV3-1 (or the pseudogene TRBV3-2) to TRBJ1-1; D perhaps matches TRBD1 (6 bases). Germline CDR1 reads LGHDT; CDR2 reads YNNKEL (reference sequence). V was clipped by 2 bases and J by 0 bases, with 10 bases between them. The CDR3 runs to 15 residues. The CDR3 reads CASSQFDRLNTEAFF. Here the CDR3 DNA reads TGTGCCAGCAGCCAATTCGACAGGTTGAACACTGAAGCTTTCTTT.

This chain joins TRBV7-3 and TRBJ2-7, with 14 bases fitting TRBD2. J lost 6 bases, V lost 5 bases, and 9 bases had no gene match. The CDR3 has 16 residues. Germline V gives CDR1 SGHTA, CDR2 FQGTGA. The CDR3 protein is CASSLMGLAGDSEQYF. As DNA, the CDR3 is TGTGCCAGCAGCCTAATGGGACTAGCGGGAGATTCCGAGCAGTACTTC.

The CDR3 DNA is TGTGCCAGCAGTTTGCTGACTGATCAGCCCCAGCATTTT. Encoded protein: CASSLLTDQPQHF. The V gene is TRBV12-3 or TRBV12-4, the J gene TRBJ1-5; unclear D gene. The CDR3 totals 13 residues. V was cut by 3 bases and J by 5 bases, with 8 bases left in between.